This passage covers 20 T cell receptor beta chains from one sample sequenced in a study of technical replicates of blood from a handful of donors. The protocol was immunoSEQ multiplex PCR, while the TCRdb copy is restricted to in-frame clones and leaves out a portion. The data contain some 77,000 clones, 95% to 98% of them singletons. Material for sequencing was T cells isolated from PBMCs. Source of these receptors: a human donor in good health.

This sequence joins TRBV6-5 and TRBJ2-7, with D tentatively TRBD2 (5 bases). From germline, CDR1 is MNHEY and CDR2 SVGAGI. V lost 7 bases and J 3 bases, leaving 16 bases between the germline ends. The CDR3 sequence is 14 residues long. CDR3 DNA: TGTGCCAGCACCAACCCAGGACTGGGCTACGAGCAGTACTTC. It translates to CASTNPGLGYEQYF.

The chain is built from TRBV15 and TRBJ1-5; TRBD1 is a possible D gene (6 bases). Germline V gene data show CDR1 as LNHNV and CDR2 as YYDKDF (reference sequence). The CDR3 is 19 amino acids. Trimming removed 0 bases at V and 1 base at J, with 19 bases between. CDR3 DNA sequence: TGTGCCACCAGCAGAGATCGCAGGACAGAGGATATGAGCAATCAGCCCCAGCATTTT. Its translation is CATSRDRRTEDMSNQPQHF.

The chain's CDR3 is CASATEDRGYEQYF. CDR3 coding DNA: TGTGCCAGCGCAACTGAGGACAGGGGCTACGAGCAGTACTTC. The gene calls are TRBV6-1 and TRBJ2-7; 9 bases line up with TRBD1. The CDR3 sequence is 14 residues long. After removal of 8 bases from V and 3 bases from J, the junction contained 8 bases not matched to a gene. Germline CDR1 MNHNS, CDR2 SASEGT.

The chain links TRBV28 to TRBJ2-7; 8 bases are shared with TRBD2. Germline trimming cut 6 bases from V and 2 bases from J; bases unmatched to any gene: 6. CDR1 is MDHEN and CDR2 is SYDVKM in the germline V gene. The CDR3 is made up of 14 amino acids. The CDR3 is CASSTSGSPYEQYF. DNA of the CDR3: TGTGCCAGCAGCACAAGCGGGAGCCCCTACGAGCAGTACTTC.

The rearrangement uses TRBV6-5 and TRBJ2-3; D is undetermined. In germline, CDR1 is MNHEY, CDR2 SVGAGI. The CDR3 runs to 12 residues. Trimming stripped 2 bases from V and 4 bases from J, with 4 bases between. Written as DNA, the CDR3 is TGTGCCAGCAGTTACCCGGCAGATACGCAGTATTTT. Translated: CASSYPADTQYF.

In DNA, the CDR3 is TGTGCCAGCAGCCCCAGGACTAGCTACCAAGAGACCCAGTACTTC. It translates to CASSPRTSYQETQYF. J is TRBJ2-5 and V is TRBV5-8; 8 positions match TRBD2. CDR1 is SGHTS, CDR2 YDEGEE, per germline. J was trimmed by 0 bases and V by 4 bases; bases with no gene match: 5. This CDR3 contains 15 residues.

This chain connects TRBV5-6 to TRBJ2-7; 9 bases match TRBD2. CDR3 length: 15 amino acids. Per germline, CDR1 SGHDT and CDR2 YYEEEE. Unmatched junction bases numbered 4, after V lost 0 bases and J lost 3 bases. The CDR3 coding sequence is TGTGCCAGCAGCTTGGCGATAGCGGGAGTCTACGAGCAGTACTTC. It is translated as CASSLAIAGVYEQYF. Using reference TRBV5-6 and TRBJ2-7 for the parts outside the CDR3, the full variable domain is DAGVTQSPTHLIKTRGQQVTLRCSPKSGHDTVSWYQQALGQGPQFIFQYYEEEERQRGNFPDRFSGHQFPNYSSELNVNALLLGDSALYLCASSLAIAGVYEQYFGPGTRLTVT.

This clone was found once. The chain links TRBV5-1 to TRBJ2-7, with a possible D match to TRBD1 (5 bases). V was cut by 6 bases and J by 6 bases, with 16 bases left in between. Germline V gene data show CDR1 as SGHRS and CDR2 as YFSETQ. The length of the CDR3 is 13 residues. CDR3 sequence: CASTQGVYGEQYF. In DNA form, the CDR3 reads TGCGCCAGCACCCAAGGGGTCTATGGCGAGCAGTACTTC. The full variable domain, rest sourced from reference TRBV5-1 and TRBJ2-7, is KAGVTQTPRYLIKTRGQQVTLSCSPISGHRSVSWYQQTPGQGLQFLFEYFSETQRNKGNFPGRFSGRQFSNSRSEMNVSTLELGDSALYLCASTQGVYGEQYFGPGTRLTVT.

The chain couples TRBV27 to TRBJ2-3; 8 positions match TRBD1. Per germline, CDR1 MNHEY and CDR2 SMNVEV (reference sequence). The length of the CDR3 is 16 residues. J gave up 2 bases and V 1 base, and 5 bases lay outside the gene matches. This CDR3 reads CASSLYGQGPTDTQYF. DNA for the CDR3: TGTGCCAGCAGTTTATACGGACAGGGACCCACAGATACGCAGTATTTT.

V is TRBV5-1 and J is TRBJ1-4, with 7 bases fitting TRBD1. Germline CDR1 and CDR2: SGHRS and YFSETQ. The V segment lost 0 bases and the J segment 6 bases; nucleotides outside the gene matches: 2. The CDR3 totals 14 residues. CDR3 protein: CASSLAGGDEKLFF. The DNA of the CDR3 is TGCGCCAGCAGCTTGGCAGGGGGAGATGAAAAACTGTTTTTT.

This chain connects TRBV27 to TRBJ1-1; D ambiguous. Trimming removed 3 bases from V and 2 bases from J, with 10 bases in between. This CDR3 is 14 amino acids long. Germline CDR1 reads MNHEY; CDR2 reads SMNVEV (reference sequence). The CDR3 sequence: CASSLARYNTEAFF. DNA of the CDR3: TGTGCCAGCAGTTTGGCCCGATATAACACTGAAGCTTTCTTT.

The V gene is TRBV11-2, the J gene TRBJ1-2; TRBD1 matches at 9 bases. Germline CDR1 SGHAT, CDR2 FQNNGV. There are 13 residues in the CDR3. J was trimmed by 5 bases and V by 5 bases; bases with no gene match: 3. CDR3 sequence (DNA): TGTGCCAGCAGCCCGGGACAGGGTTATGGCTACACCTTC. Amino acids: CASSPGQGYGYTF.

This chain joins TRBV14 and TRBJ1-1; possible D gene TRBD1, 6 bases. CDR1 is SGHDN, CDR2 FVKESK, per germline. This CDR3 spans 15 amino acids. V was shortened by 4 bases and J by 5 bases, with 17 bases between the two germline ends. CDR3 residues: CASSLTGSFVTEAFF. The CDR3 DNA follows: TGTGCCAGCAGCCTGACAGGAAGTTTCGTAACTGAAGCTTTCTTT.

This clone was recorded once. The gene calls are TRBV7-8 and TRBJ2-2; TRBD1 is a possible D gene (6 bases). Germline V CDR1 and CDR2: SGHVS, FQNEAQ. V gave up 5 bases and J gave up 7 bases, with 17 bases separating them. This CDR3 is built from 15 residues. CDR3 coding DNA: TGTGCCAGCAGCCCTACAGGGAAGTCCTACGGGGAGCTGTTTTTT. Protein: CASSPTGKSYGELFF.

This clone showed up just once. The chain employs TRBV7-2 and TRBJ1-1; D may be TRBD1 (5 bases). The length of the CDR3 is 17 residues. V was trimmed by 2 bases and J by 0 bases, leaving 16 bases between them. Germline V gives CDR1 SGHTA, CDR2 FQGNSA. Written as DNA, the CDR3 is TGTGCCAGCAGCTTAACAGTCAGGGCTTTATTGAACACTGAAGCTTTCTTT. The encoded protein is CASSLTVRALLNTEAFF.

The chain is built from TRBV6-6 and TRBJ2-1, with 9 bases identical to TRBD2. Trimming removed 2 bases from V and 6 bases from J; junction bases left unmatched: 8. Germline loops: CDR1 MNHNY, CDR2 SVGAGI (reference sequence). CDR3 size: 16 residues. The CDR3: CASSYRIRREGNEQFF. CDR3 nucleotides: TGTGCCAGCAGTTACCGGATAAGGCGGGAGGGCAATGAGCAGTTCTTC.

The V and J genes are TRBV18 and TRBJ1-2; D is undetermined. V was cut by 0 bases and J by 4 bases, with 9 bases left in between. In germline, CDR1 is KGHSH, CDR2 LQKENI. The CDR3 runs to 14 residues. CDR3 DNA: TGTGCCAGCTCACCACCGGGAGAGTCCTATGGCTACACCTTC. Its translation: CASSPPGESYGYTF.

The chain couples TRBV19 to TRBJ1-3, with 11 bases fitting TRBD1. Looked up from germline, CDR1 is LNHDA and CDR2 is SQIVND (reference sequence). This CDR3 has 17 amino acids. V gave up 5 bases and J gave up 0 bases; unmatched junction bases: 6. The DNA of the CDR3 is TGTGCCAGTAGTCTGGGACAGGGGGGAATCTCTGGAAACACCATATATTTT. Translated: CASSLGQGGISGNTIYF.

The rearrangement joins TRBV7-8 to TRBJ1-5; a possible D gene is TRBD1 (5 bases). V lost 5 bases, J lost 6 bases, and 14 bases lay in between. This CDR3 region has 14 residues. Germline CDR1 and CDR2: SGHVS and FQNEAQ. CDR3: CASSPGRGGQPQHF. CDR3 sequence (DNA): TGTGCCAGCAGCCCAGGACGGGGGGGTCAGCCCCAGCATTTT.

The J gene is TRBJ2-1, the V gene TRBV7-9; 9 nucleotides agree with TRBD2. Germline V gives CDR1 SEHNR, CDR2 FQNEAQ (reference sequence). The CDR3 extends over 15 amino acids. After removal of 6 bases from V and 3 bases from J, the junction contained 6 bases not matched to a gene. The CDR3: CASRMETSGYNEQFF. CDR3 nucleotides: TGTGCCAGCAGAATGGAGACTAGCGGCTACAATGAGCAGTTCTTC.